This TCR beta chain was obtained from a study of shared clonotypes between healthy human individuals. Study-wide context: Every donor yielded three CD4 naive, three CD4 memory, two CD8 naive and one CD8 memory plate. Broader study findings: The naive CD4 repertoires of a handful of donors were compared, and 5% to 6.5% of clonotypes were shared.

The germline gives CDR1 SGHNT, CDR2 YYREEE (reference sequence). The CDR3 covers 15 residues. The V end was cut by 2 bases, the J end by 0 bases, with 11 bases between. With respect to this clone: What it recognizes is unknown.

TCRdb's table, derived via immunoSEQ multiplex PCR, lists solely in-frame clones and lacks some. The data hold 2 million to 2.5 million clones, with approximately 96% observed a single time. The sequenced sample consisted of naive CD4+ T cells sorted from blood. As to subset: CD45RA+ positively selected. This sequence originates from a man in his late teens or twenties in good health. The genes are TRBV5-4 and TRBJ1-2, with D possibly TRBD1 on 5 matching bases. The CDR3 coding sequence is TGTGCCAGCAGCTTTCGGGGCGGAACTAACTATGGCTACACCTTC. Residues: CASSFRGGTNYGYTF.